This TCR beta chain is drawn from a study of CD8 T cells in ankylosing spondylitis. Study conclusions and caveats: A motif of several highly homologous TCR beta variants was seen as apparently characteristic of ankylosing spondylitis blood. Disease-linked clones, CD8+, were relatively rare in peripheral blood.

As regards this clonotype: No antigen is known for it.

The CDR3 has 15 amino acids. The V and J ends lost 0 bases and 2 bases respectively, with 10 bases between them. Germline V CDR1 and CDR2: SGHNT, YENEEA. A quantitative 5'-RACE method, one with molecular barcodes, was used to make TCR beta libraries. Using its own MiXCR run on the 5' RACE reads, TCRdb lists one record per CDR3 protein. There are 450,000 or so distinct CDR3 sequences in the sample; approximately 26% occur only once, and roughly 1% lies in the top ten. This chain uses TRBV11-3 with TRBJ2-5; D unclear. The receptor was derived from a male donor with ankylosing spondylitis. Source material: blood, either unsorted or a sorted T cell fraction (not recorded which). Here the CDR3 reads CASSLEELGQETQYF. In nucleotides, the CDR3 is TGTGCCAGCAGCTTAGAGGAGCTGGGGCAAGAGACCCAGTACTTC.